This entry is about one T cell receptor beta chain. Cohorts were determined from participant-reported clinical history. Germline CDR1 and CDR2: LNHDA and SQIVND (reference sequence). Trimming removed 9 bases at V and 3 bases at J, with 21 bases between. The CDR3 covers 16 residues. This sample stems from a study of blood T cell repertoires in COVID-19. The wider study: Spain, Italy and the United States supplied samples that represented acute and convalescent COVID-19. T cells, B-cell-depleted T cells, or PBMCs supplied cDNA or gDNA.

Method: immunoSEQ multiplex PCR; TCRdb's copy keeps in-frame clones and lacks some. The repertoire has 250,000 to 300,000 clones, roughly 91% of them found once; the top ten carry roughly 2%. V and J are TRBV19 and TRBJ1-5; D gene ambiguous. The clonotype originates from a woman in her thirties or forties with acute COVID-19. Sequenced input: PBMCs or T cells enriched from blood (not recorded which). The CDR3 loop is CASLPGFRPFNQPQHF. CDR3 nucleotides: TGTGCCAGCCTGCCGGGGTTCCGACCGTTCAATCAGCCCCAGCATTTT. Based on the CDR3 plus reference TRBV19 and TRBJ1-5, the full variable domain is DGGITQSPKYLFRKEGQNVTLSCEQNLNHDAMYWYRQDPGQGLRLIYYSQIVNDFQKGDIAEGYSVSREKKESFPLTVTSAQKNPTAFYLCASLPGFRPFNQPQHFGDGTRLSIL.